The entry below gives a single TCR beta chain sequence along with its context. The data derive from a study of blood T cell repertoires in COVID-19. Whole-study context: Acute-phase and convalescent COVID-19 samples originated in the United States, Italy and Spain. From T cells, B-cell-depleted T cells, or PBMCs came the material, which was cDNA or gDNA.

V was shortened by 4 bases and J by 0 bases, with 8 bases between the two germline ends. The length of the CDR3 is 14 residues. The germline V gene has CDR1 SGHNT and CDR2 YYREEE (reference sequence). Methods used by the authors: Nucleated cell counts were estimated from reference gene primer amplification. TCRdb's table, derived via immunoSEQ multiplex PCR, lists solely in-frame clones and lacks some. V and J calls and clone size are those listed in that table; D and trimming were worked out from the DNA. The table records about 160,000 clones, 90% to 95% of them present only once. The receptor was isolated from a woman in her forties or fifties with acute or convalescent COVID-19. Sequencing used peripheral blood. The rearrangement uses TRBV5-4 and TRBJ1-3, with D possibly matching TRBD1 (5 bases). CDR3 in DNA: TGTGCCAGCAGCCCGGACACCTCTGGAAACACCATATATTTT. Its translation: CASSPDTSGNTIYF.